The 19 T cell receptor beta chains given below trace back to one sample, sequenced in a study of response to subunit inactivated influenza vaccine. TCRdb fed the RT-PCR reads into MiXCR, producing one record per CDR3 protein. In the table there are approximately 500,000 distinct CDR3 sequences, roughly 25% of which are singletons. In addition, the sample was reused for a study of T cells expressing NK-cell markers. That source notes: Template switching by 5'RACE with UMIs generated the TCR beta cDNA.

This specimen was CD4+ T cells sorted from PBMCs, taken 12 days after vaccination. Receptors originate from a man aged 45 to 65 who received an inactivated influenza vaccine.

The V gene is TRBV27, the J gene TRBJ2-1, with TRBD2 matching 8 bases. V lost 3 bases, J lost 1 base, and 2 bases stayed unmatched. CDR3 length: 15 residues. CDR1 is MNHEY, CDR2 SMNVEV, per germline (reference sequence). CDR3 amino acids: CASSFREGSYNEQFF. The DNA of the CDR3 is TGTGCCAGCAGTTTTCGGGAGGGGTCCTACAATGAGCAGTTCTTC.

The chain couples TRBV6-1 to TRBJ1-1; the D gene is possibly TRBD1 (5 bases). This CDR3 comprises 14 residues. The germline V and J ends were trimmed by 7 bases and 4 bases, with 16 bases remaining between them. CDR1 is MNHNS and CDR2 is SASEGT in the germline V gene. CDR3: CASTTVLGGTEAFF. CDR3 nucleotide sequence: TGTGCCAGCACTACCGTCTTGGGGGGCACTGAAGCTTTCTTT.

This clonotype has only a few counts. V is TRBV7-8 and J is TRBJ2-5; tentative D call: TRBD1 (5 bases). The CDR3 sequence is 11 residues long. Germline lookup yields CDR1 SGHVS and CDR2 FQNEAQ. The germline V and J ends were trimmed by 4 bases and 8 bases, with 8 bases remaining between them. This CDR3 reads CASSSRGTQYF. DNA of the CDR3: TGTGCCAGCAGCTCTAGGGGAACCCAGTACTTC. Together with reference TRBV7-8 and TRBJ2-5, the CDR3 gives the full variable domain: GAGVSQSPRYKVAKRGQDVALRCDPISGHVSLFWYQQALGQGPEFLTYFQNEAQLDKSGLPSDRFFAERPEGSVSTLKIQRTQQEDSAVYLCASSSRGTQYFGPGTRLLVL.

In its sample, this clonotype was seen a few times. The rearrangement joins TRBV28 to TRBJ2-1, with 14 bases that match TRBD2. In germline, CDR1 is MDHEN, CDR2 SYDVKM. V shed 1 base, J shed 7 bases, and the junction held 12 bases outside the gene matches. The CDR3 runs 19 residues. CDR3: CASSLSFARLAGGPNEQFF. CDR3 bases: TGTGCCAGCAGTTTATCCTTCGCCCGACTAGCGGGGGGGCCAAATGAGCAGTTCTTC.

This clonotype was found a few times. This chain connects TRBV10-3 to TRBJ1-1; the match to TRBD1 covers 9 bases. V gave up 5 bases and J gave up 6 bases; unmatched junction bases: 4. This CDR3 contains 13 residues. Germline lookup yields CDR1 ENHRY and CDR2 SYGVKD. The CDR3 bases are TGTGCCATCAGTTTAGACAGGGGGGCTGAAGCTTTCTTT. Residues: CAISLDRGAEAFF.

The table lists this clonotype with a few counts. V and J are TRBV29-1 and TRBJ2-3; TRBD1 matches 8 bases. Germline CDR1 reads SQVTM; CDR2 reads ANQGSEA. The CDR3 has 14 residues. V shed 3 bases and J 2 bases; nucleotides not matched to a gene: 4. The chain's CDR3 is CSVDQGAVTDTQYF. CDR3 coding DNA: TGCAGCGTTGATCAGGGGGCTGTCACAGATACGCAGTATTTT.

The chain employs TRBV28 and TRBJ1-2; 9 bases line up with TRBD1. The CDR3 sequence is 17 residues long. CDR1 MDHEN and CDR2 SYDVKM come from the germline V gene. With V trimmed by 2 bases and J by 5 bases, 12 bases remained unmatched. CDR3 sequence: CASSLPSTGTGNYGYTF. The CDR3 nucleotides are TGTGCCAGCAGTTTACCATCCACCGGGACAGGGAATTATGGCTACACCTTC.

This chain uses TRBV20-1 with TRBJ2-7; weak D call: TRBD2 (6 bases). This CDR3 region has 13 residues. Germline V gives CDR1 DFQATT, CDR2 SNEGSKA (reference sequence). V lost 6 bases to trimming and J lost 0 bases, with 12 bases between them. The chain's CDR3 is CSAYRDSSYEQYF. In DNA, the CDR3 is TGCAGTGCGTACCGGGACTCCTCCTACGAGCAGTACTTC.

The gene calls are TRBV10-3 and TRBJ2-1, with 11 bases that match TRBD2. This CDR3 is built from 19 residues. Germline V CDR1 and CDR2: ENHRY, SYGVKD. V trimming: 6 bases; J trimming: 0 bases; junction bases outside the gene matches: 13. The CDR3 DNA reads TGTGCCATCAGGGGGGGACTAGCGGCCCCCGGGAGCTCCTACAATGAGCAGTTCTTC. Amino acids: CAIRGGLAAPGSSYNEQFF.

This clonotype was seen at least ten times. The chain carries TRBV3-1 and TRBJ2-7; D gene ambiguous. This CDR3 has 15 residues. V lost 2 bases and J 3 bases, leaving 14 bases between the germline ends. CDR1 and CDR2 (germline): LGHDT, YNNKEL (reference sequence). Here the CDR3 reads CASSQQGVTGYEQYF. DNA of the CDR3: TGTGCCAGCAGCCAACAAGGAGTGACGGGCTACGAGCAGTACTTC.

The chain employs TRBV7-2 and TRBJ2-3; perhaps TRBD1 as D (6 bases). The V gene's germline CDR1 is SGHTA and CDR2 FQGNSA. Trimming pared 2 bases from V and 4 bases from J, leaving 13 bases between. CDR3 length equals 15 residues. CDR3 DNA: TGTGCCAGCAGCTTATACCAACAGGGCGCAGATACGCAGTATTTT. This gives the protein CASSLYQQGADTQYF.

The rearrangement links TRBV25-1 to TRBJ1-1; TRBD1 is a possible D gene (5 bases). Trimming shortened V by 4 bases and J by 6 bases, and 21 bases separated the two germline ends. The CDR3 is 16 residues long. The germline V gene encodes CDR1 MGHDK and CDR2 SYGVNS. DNA for the CDR3: TGTGCCAGCAGTGCAGACACCGGGACGGGCGTAGCTGAAGCTTTCTTT. Residues: CASSADTGTGVAEAFF.

This sequence joins TRBV10-3 and TRBJ2-7; 9 bases match TRBD1. Trimming cost V 10 bases and J 5 bases; bases outside gene matches: 6. CDR3 length: 12 residues. Looked up from germline, CDR1 is ENHRY and CDR2 is SYGVKD. For the CDR3, the DNA is TGTGCCACCGCGGGACAGGGAAACGAGCAGTACTTC. As protein: CATAGQGNEQYF.

The chain carries TRBV5-1 and TRBJ2-3, with D uncertain. The CDR3 covers 15 residues. V dropped 2 bases and J dropped 1 base, with 11 bases sitting between them. Germline-derived CDR1 and CDR2 are SGHRS and YFSETQ. CDR3 protein: CASSFLGGRTDTQYF. DNA for the CDR3: TGCGCCAGCAGCTTCCTGGGCGGACGCACAGATACGCAGTATTTT.

This clonotype was seen repeatedly, ten times or more. The J gene is TRBJ2-5, the V gene TRBV5-6, with 7 bases lining up with TRBD2. V shed 1 base, J shed 5 bases, and the junction held 8 bases outside the gene matches. In germline, CDR1 is SGHDT, CDR2 YYEEEE. CDR3 length: 15 residues. CDR3 loop: CASSLSGLPMETQYF. CDR3 DNA: TGTGCCAGCAGCTTGTCGGGACTACCCATGGAGACCCAGTACTTC.

This clonotype was seen only a few times. The CDR3 DNA is TGCAGCCCTCGATACGAGCAGTACTTC. This encodes CSPRYEQYF. J is TRBJ2-7 and V is TRBV29-1; D ambiguous. Trimming removed 8 bases from V and 4 bases from J, with 6 bases in between. This CDR3 is built from 9 residues. Germline lookup yields CDR1 SQVTM and CDR2 ANQGSEA.

CDR3 region: CASSPQGQNNEQFF. The CDR3 DNA reads TGTGCCAGCAGCCCCCAGGGGCAGAACAATGAGCAGTTCTTC. The chain recombines TRBV7-9 with TRBJ2-1, with a tentative D call TRBD1 (6 bases). This CDR3 region has 14 residues. The V gene lost 5 bases and the J gene lost 5 bases, with 13 bases spanning the gap. Germline V gene data show CDR1 as SEHNR and CDR2 as FQNEAQ (reference sequence). Variable domain in full (rest from reference TRBV7-9 and TRBJ2-1): DTGVSQNPRHKITKRGQNVTFRCDPISEHNRLYWYRQTLGQGPEFLTYFQNEAQLEKSRLLSDRFSAERPKGSFSTLEIQRTEQGDSAMYLCASSPQGQNNEQFFGPGTRLTVL.

This clonotype showed up just a few times. The genes are TRBV6-5 and TRBJ1-6; D unclear. The germline gives CDR1 MNHEY, CDR2 SVGAGI. The germline V and J ends were trimmed by 4 bases and 0 bases, with 16 bases remaining between them. The CDR3 runs 18 residues. The CDR3 DNA follows: TGTGCCAGCAGTTCTCGCAATACTCCTAGCTCCTATAATTCACCCCTCCACTTT. Amino acids: CASSSRNTPSSYNSPLHF.

This clonotype was seen repeatedly, ten times or more. V and J are TRBV28 and TRBJ2-1, with D perhaps matching TRBD2 (6 bases). The CDR3 length is 15 residues. CDR1 is MDHEN and CDR2 is SYDVKM in the germline V gene. V was shortened by 3 bases and J by 3 bases, with 12 bases between the two germline ends. CDR3 protein: CASSLRGRGYNEQFF. CDR3 nucleotides: TGTGCCAGCAGTTTGCGGGGCCGGGGCTACAATGAGCAGTTCTTC.